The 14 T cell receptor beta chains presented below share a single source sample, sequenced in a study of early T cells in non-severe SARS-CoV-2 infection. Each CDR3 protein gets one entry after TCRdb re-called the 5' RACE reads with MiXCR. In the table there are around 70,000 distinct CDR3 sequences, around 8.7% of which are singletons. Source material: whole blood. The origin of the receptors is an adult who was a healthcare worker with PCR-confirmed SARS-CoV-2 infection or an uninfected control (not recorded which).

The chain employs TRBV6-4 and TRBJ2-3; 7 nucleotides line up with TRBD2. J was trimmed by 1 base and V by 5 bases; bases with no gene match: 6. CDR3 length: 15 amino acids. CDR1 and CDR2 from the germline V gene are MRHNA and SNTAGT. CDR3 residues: CASSTSGTGTDTQYF. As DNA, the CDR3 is TGTGCCAGCAGTACCAGCGGGACTGGCACAGATACGCAGTATTTT.

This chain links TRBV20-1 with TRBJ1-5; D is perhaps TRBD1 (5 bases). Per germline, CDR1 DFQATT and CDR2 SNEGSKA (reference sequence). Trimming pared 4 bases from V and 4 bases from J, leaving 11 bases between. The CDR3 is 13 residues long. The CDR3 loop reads CSAIQGPNQPQHF. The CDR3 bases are TGCAGTGCTATTCAGGGTCCTAATCAGCCCCAGCATTTT.

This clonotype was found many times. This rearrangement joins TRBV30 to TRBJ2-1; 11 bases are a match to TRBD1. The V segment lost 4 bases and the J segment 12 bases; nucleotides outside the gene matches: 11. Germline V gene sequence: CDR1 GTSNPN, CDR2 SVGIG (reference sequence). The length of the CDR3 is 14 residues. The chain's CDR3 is CAWKGDRGEDRQFF. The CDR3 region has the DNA TGTGCCTGGAAAGGGGACAGGGGGGAGGATAGGCAGTTCTTC.

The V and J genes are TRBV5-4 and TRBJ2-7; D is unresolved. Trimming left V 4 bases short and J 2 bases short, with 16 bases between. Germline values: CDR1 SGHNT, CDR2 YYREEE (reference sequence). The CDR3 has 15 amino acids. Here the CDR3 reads CASSLSGTQTYEQYF. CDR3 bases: TGTGCCAGCAGCCTATCAGGCACGCAGACCTACGAGCAGTACTTC.

The CDR3 loop reads CASSLAGVGTDTQYF. Here the CDR3 DNA reads TGTGCCAGCAGCTTAGCGGGAGTCGGCACAGATACGCAGTATTTT. This chain connects TRBV7-6 to TRBJ2-3, with D maybe TRBD2 (5 bases). CDR3 length: 15 residues. V was pared by 0 bases and J by 1 base, with 8 bases between. Germline values: CDR1 SGHVS, CDR2 FNYEAQ.

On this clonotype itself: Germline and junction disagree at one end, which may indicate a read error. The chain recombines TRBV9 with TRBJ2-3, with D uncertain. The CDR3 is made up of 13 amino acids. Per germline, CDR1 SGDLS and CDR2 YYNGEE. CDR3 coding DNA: TGTGCCAACAGCCCCCTGGGTTCAGATACGCAGTATTTT. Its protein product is CANSPLGSDTQYF.

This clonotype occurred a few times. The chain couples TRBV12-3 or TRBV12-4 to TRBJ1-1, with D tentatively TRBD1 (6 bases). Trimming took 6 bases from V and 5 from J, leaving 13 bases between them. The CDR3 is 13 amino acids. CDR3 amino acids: CASSTGFRTEAFF. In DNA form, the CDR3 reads TGTGCCAGCAGCACAGGGTTCAGGACTGAAGCTTTCTTT.

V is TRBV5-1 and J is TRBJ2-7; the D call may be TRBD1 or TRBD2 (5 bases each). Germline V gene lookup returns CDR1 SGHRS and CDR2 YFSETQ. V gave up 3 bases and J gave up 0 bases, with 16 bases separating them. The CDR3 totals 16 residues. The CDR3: CASSSSGTASSYEQYF. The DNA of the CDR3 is TGCGCCAGCAGCTCGAGTGGGACGGCTAGCTCCTACGAGCAGTACTTC. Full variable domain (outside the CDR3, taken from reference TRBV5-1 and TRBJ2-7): KAGVTQTPRYLIKTRGQQVTLSCSPISGHRSVSWYQQTPGQGLQFLFEYFSETQRNKGNFPGRFSGRQFSNSRSEMNVSTLELGDSALYLCASSSSGTASSYEQYFGPGTRLTVT.

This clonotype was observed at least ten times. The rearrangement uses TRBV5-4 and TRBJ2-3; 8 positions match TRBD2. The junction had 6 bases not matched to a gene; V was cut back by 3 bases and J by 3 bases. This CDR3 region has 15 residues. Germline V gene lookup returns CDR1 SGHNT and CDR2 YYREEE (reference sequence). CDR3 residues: CASSSGLGTTDTQYF. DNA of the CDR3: TGTGCCAGCAGCTCGGGACTAGGTACGACAGATACGCAGTATTTT.

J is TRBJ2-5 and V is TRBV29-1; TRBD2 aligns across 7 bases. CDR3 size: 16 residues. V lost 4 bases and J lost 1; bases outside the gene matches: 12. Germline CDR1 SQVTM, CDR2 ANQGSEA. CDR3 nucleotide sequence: TGCAGCGTTGTCCTAGCGGCCTATGCATTCCAAGAGACCCAGTACTTC. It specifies CSVVLAAYAFQETQYF. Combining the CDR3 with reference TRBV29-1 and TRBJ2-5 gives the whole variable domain SAVISQKPSRDICQRGTSLTIQCQVDSQVTMMFWYRQQPGQSLTLIATANQGSEATYESGFVIDKFPISRPNLTFSTLTVSNMSPEDSSIYLCSVVLAAYAFQETQYFGPGTRLLVL.

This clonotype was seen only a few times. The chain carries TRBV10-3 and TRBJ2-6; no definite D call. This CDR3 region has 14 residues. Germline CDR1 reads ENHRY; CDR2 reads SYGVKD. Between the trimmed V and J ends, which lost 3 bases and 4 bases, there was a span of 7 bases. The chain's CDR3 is CAISDKTGANVLTF. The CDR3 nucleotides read TGTGCCATCAGTGACAAGACGGGGGCCAACGTCCTGACTTTC.

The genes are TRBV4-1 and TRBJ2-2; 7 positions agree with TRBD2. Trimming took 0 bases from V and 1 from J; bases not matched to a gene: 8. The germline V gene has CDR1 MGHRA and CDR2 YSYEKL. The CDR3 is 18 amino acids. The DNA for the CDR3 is TGCGCCAGCAGCCAAGAGGGGATAAAGCGGGAGAACACCGGGGAGCTGTTTTTT. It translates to CASSQEGIKRENTGELFF.

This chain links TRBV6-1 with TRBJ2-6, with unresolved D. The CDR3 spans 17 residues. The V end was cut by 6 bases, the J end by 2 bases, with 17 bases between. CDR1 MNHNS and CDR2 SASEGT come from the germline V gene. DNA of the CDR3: TGTGCCAGCAGCGAACAGCCACTGGTGACTGGGGCCAACGTCCTGACTTTC. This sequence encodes CASSEQPLVTGANVLTF.

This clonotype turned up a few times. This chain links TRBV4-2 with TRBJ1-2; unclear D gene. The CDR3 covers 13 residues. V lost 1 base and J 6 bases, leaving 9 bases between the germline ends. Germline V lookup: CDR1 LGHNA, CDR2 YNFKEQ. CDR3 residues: CASSQGGEDGYTF. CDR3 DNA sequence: TGTGCCAGCAGCCAAGGGGGAGAAGATGGCTACACCTTC.